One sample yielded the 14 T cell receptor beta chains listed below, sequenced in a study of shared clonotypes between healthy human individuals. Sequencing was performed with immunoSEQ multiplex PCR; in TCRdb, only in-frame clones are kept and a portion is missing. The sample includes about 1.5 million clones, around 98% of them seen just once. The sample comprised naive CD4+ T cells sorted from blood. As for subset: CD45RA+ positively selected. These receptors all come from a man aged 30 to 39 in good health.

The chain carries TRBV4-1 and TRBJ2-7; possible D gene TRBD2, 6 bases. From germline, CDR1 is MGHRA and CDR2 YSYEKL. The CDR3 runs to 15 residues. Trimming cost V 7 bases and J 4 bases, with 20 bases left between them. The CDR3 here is CASTLLPGGSYEQYF. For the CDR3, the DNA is TGCGCCAGCACCTTACTCCCTGGGGGGTCTTACGAGCAGTACTTC.

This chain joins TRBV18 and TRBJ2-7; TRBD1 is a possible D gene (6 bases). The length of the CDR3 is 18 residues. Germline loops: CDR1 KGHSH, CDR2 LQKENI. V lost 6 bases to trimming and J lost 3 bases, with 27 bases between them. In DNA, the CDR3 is TGTGCCAGCTCTCCCACACCCGGCACAGGGCAGGGGTTCTACGAGCAGTACTTC. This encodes CASSPTPGTGQGFYEQYF.

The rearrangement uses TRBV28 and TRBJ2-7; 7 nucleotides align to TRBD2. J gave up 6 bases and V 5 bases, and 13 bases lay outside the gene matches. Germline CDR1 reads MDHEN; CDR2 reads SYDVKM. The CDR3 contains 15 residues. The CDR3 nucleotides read TGTGCCAGCAGTGCAACAAAATCACTAGCGTTCGAGCAGTACTTC. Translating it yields CASSATKSLAFEQYF.

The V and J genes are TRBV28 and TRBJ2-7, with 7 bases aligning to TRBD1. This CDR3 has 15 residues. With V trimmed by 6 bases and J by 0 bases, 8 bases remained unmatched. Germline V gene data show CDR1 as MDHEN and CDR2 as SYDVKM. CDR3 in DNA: TGTGCCAGCAGACGAACGACAGGGAGCTCCTACGAGCAGTACTTC. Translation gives CASRRTTGSSYEQYF.

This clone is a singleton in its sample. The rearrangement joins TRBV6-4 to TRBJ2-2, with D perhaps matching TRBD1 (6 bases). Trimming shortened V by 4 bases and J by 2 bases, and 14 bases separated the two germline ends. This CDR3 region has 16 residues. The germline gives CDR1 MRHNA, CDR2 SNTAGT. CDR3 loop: CASSALAQGNTGELFF. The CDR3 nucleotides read TGTGCCAGCAGTGCCCTCGCACAGGGTAACACCGGGGAGCTGTTTTTT.

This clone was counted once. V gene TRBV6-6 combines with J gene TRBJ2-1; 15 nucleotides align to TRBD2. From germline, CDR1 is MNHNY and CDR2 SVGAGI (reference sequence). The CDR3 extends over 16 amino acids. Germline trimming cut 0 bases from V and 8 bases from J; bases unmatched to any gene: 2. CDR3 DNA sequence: TGTGCCAGCAGTTACTCCGGACTAGCGGGAGGGTATGAGCAGTTCTTC. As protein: CASSYSGLAGGYEQFF.

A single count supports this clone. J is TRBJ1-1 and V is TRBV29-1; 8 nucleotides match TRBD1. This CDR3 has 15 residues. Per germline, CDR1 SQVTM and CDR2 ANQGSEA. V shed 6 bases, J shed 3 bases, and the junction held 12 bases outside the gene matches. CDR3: CSVPVRTGWDTEAFF. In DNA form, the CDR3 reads TGCAGCGTCCCAGTCCGGACAGGGTGGGACACTGAAGCTTTCTTT.

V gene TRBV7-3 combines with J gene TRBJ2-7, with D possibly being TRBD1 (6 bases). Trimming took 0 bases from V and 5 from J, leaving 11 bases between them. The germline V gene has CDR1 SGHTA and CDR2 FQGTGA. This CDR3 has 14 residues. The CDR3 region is CASSLTGTSHEQYF. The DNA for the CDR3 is TGTGCCAGCAGCTTAACGGGGACAAGCCACGAGCAGTACTTC.

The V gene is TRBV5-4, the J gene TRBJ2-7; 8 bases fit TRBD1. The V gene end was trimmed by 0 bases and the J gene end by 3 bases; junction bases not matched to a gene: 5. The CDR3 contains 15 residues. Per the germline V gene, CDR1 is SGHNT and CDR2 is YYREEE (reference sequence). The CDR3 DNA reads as TGTGCCAGCAGCTTGGGGGGGGACAGGAGCTACGAGCAGTACTTC. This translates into CASSLGGDRSYEQYF.

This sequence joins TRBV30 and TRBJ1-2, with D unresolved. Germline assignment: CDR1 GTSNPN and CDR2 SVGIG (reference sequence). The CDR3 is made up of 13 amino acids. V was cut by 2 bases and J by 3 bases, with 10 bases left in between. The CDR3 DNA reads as TGTGCCTGGAGTCCCCTCGTGGACTATGGCTACACCTTC. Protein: CAWSPLVDYGYTF.

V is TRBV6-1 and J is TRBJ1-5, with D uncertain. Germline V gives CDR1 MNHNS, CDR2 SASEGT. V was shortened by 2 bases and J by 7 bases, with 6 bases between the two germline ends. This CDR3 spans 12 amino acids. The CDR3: CASSELGQPQHF. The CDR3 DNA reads TGTGCCAGCAGTGAACTGGGCCAGCCCCAGCATTTT.

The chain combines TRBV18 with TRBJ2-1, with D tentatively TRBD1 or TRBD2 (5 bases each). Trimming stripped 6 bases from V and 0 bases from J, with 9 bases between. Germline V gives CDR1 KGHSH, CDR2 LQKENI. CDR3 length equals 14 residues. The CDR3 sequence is CASSFGGSYNEQFF. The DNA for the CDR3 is TGTGCCAGCTCCTTTGGGGGCTCCTACAATGAGCAGTTCTTC.

The DNA of the CDR3 is TGTGCCAGCAGCGTCTCCGTGGCCCCTAGCTCCTACGAGCAGTACTTC. Translated, it gives CASSVSVAPSSYEQYF. The rearrangement links TRBV9 to TRBJ2-7; D gene ambiguous. The CDR3 has 16 amino acids. The ends were cut back, 2 bases at V and 0 bases at J, with 15 bases in the middle. Germline V CDR1 and CDR2: SGDLS, YYNGEE.

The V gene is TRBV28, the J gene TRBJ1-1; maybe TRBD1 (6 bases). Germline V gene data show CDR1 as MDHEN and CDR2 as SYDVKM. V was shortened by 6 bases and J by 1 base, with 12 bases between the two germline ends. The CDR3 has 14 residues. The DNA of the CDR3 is TGTGCCAGCAGAGACCCGGACAGGAACACTGAAGCTTTCTTT. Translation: CASRDPDRNTEAFF.